This paragraph covers one T cell receptor beta chain sequence. The antigen is not known. In germline, CDR1 is DFQATT, CDR2 SNEGSKA (reference sequence). The V gene lost 0 bases and the J gene lost 6 bases, with 17 bases spanning the gap. The CDR3 consists of 15 residues. Unsorted libraries were prepared from 2 million PBMCs that had been stored at -80 C. This sample stems from a study of neurological immune-mediated disorders. The study's findings and limits: The study found the most TCR clonal expansion in HTLV-1-associated myelopathy and the least in multiple sclerosis, below healthy controls. None of the CDR3 amino acid sequences of expanded clones recurred across subjects, suggesting private repertoires in all groups.

5'RACE with 10-nucleotide random UMIs generated the cDNA. Each CDR3 protein is one row after TCRdb ran MiXCR on the 5' RACE reads. The sample carries tens of thousands of distinct CDR3 sequences, 10% recorded once. The chain combines TRBV20-1 with TRBJ1-2; possibly TRBD1 for D (5 bases). Input material: PBMCs. This sequence was found in an older woman with HTLV-1-associated myelopathy (HAM/TSP). The CDR3 sequence is CSARETLGGGDGYTF. In nucleotides, the CDR3 is TGCAGTGCTAGAGAGACCCTCGGGGGTGGAGATGGCTACACCTTC.